The 13 T cell receptor beta chains below were found in one sample sequenced in a study of cytomegalovirus exposure and HLA in healthy donors. The table came from immunoSEQ multiplex PCR; TCRdb's copy has only in-frame clones and leaves some out. Here the sample spans 78,000 or so clones, roughly 95% being singletons. Input material: PBMCs. The receptors originated from a man between 18 and 35 years old in good health and CMV-seropositive.

J is TRBJ2-5 and V is TRBV5-1, with D unresolved. Germline CDR1 reads SGHRS; CDR2 reads YFSETQ. CDR3 length: 15 residues. The germline V and J ends were trimmed by 3 bases and 5 bases, with 17 bases remaining between them. In nucleotides, the CDR3 is TGCGCCAGCAGCTCATACACGGGTCTCGTGGAGACCCAGTACTTC. Protein product: CASSSYTGLVETQYF.

V and J are TRBV4-1 and TRBJ1-4, with 7 bases identical to TRBD1. The CDR3 has 17 residues. From germline, CDR1 is MGHRA and CDR2 YSYEKL. With 1 base clipped from V and 3 bases from J, the junction kept 8 bases outside the gene matches. The CDR3 DNA follows: TGCGCCAGCAGCCAAGGGACAGGTGTGCAGGCTAATGAAAAACTGTTTTTT. Residues: CASSQGTGVQANEKLFF.

The chain employs TRBV7-2 and TRBJ2-2; D perhaps matches TRBD2 (5 bases). Per germline, CDR1 SGHTA and CDR2 FQGNSA. Trimming left V 2 bases short and J 7 bases short, with 11 bases between. This CDR3 has 14 residues. The CDR3 DNA reads TGTGCCAGCAGCTTAAGAGGGCCGTTCGGGGAGCTGTTTTTT. Translating gives CASSLRGPFGELFF.

The CDR3 DNA reads as TGCAGCGCTACAGGATTGGGAGAAAAACTGTTTTTT. Translation gives CSATGLGEKLFF. The V and J genes are TRBV29-1 and TRBJ1-4; a possible D gene is TRBD1 (5 bases). V lost 7 bases, J lost 8 bases, and 14 bases lay in between. CDR1 is SQVTM and CDR2 is ANQGSEA in the germline V gene. The CDR3 length is 12 residues.

The J gene is TRBJ2-7, the V gene TRBV6-5; D possibly corresponds to TRBD1 (6 bases). The CDR3 runs 13 residues. Per germline, CDR1 MNHEY and CDR2 SVGAGI. The ends were cut back, 5 bases at V and 5 bases at J, with 13 bases in the middle. The CDR3 protein is CASSNTGWDEQYF. The CDR3 region has the DNA TGTGCCAGCAGTAATACAGGGTGGGACGAGCAGTACTTC.

The chain joins TRBV19 to TRBJ2-1; 8 bases agree with TRBD1. V lost 0 bases and J lost 3; bases outside the gene matches: 4. The CDR3 extends over 16 amino acids. Germline CDR1 is LNHDA and CDR2 is SQIVND (reference sequence). The CDR3 coding sequence is TGTGCCAGTAGTATAGAGGACAGGGCCGGCTACAATGAGCAGTTCTTC. Translating gives CASSIEDRAGYNEQFF. Supplemented by reference TRBV19 and TRBJ2-1, the full variable domain reads DGGITQSPKYLFRKEGQNVTLSCEQNLNHDAMYWYRQDPGQGLRLIYYSQIVNDFQKGDIAEGYSVSREKKESFPLTVTSAQKNPTAFYLCASSIEDRAGYNEQFFGPGTRLTVL.

This sequence joins TRBV19 and TRBJ2-1, with 7 bases aligning to TRBD2. V was pared by 8 bases and J by 10 bases, with 11 bases of the junction left unmatched. Germline-derived CDR1 and CDR2 are LNHDA and SQIVND (reference sequence). The CDR3 runs 13 residues. In DNA form, the CDR3 reads TGTGCCAGTTCCTTTGCGGGAGCGGAGGAGCAGTTCTTC. It encodes CASSFAGAEEQFF.

The J gene is TRBJ2-7, the V gene TRBV18; 8 positions agree with TRBD1. The trim removed 6 bases at V and 6 bases at J, leaving 13 bases unmatched. The germline V gene encodes CDR1 KGHSH and CDR2 LQKENI. This CDR3 is 15 amino acids long. The CDR3 bases are TGTGCCAGCTCCCTCGGACAGGGATCCTCCCTCGAGCAGTACTTC. Protein sequence: CASSLGQGSSLEQYF. Together with reference TRBV18 and TRBJ2-7, the CDR3 gives the full variable domain: NAGVMQNPRHLVRRRGQEARLRCSPMKGHSHVYWYRQLPEEGLKFMVYLQKENIIDESGMPKERFSAEFPKEGPSILRIQQVVRGDSAAYFCASSLGQGSSLEQYFGPGTRLTVT.

The V and J genes are TRBV5-1 and TRBJ2-1; 7 nucleotides match TRBD1. The V and J ends lost 2 bases and 5 bases, in that order; junction bases with no gene match: 4. The CDR3 is 14 residues long. Germline loops: CDR1 SGHRS, CDR2 YFSETQ. The DNA for the CDR3 is TGCGCCAGCAGCTTCGGGACAGAGGACAATGAGCAGTTCTTC. Translating gives CASSFGTEDNEQFF.

This chain joins TRBV5-4 and TRBJ2-7; the match to TRBD2 covers 9 bases. With 0 bases clipped from V and 2 bases from J, the junction kept 3 bases outside the gene matches. The germline V gene encodes CDR1 SGHNT and CDR2 YYREEE (reference sequence). This CDR3 has 15 residues. The CDR3 DNA is TGTGCCAGCAGCTTGGTAGCGGGAGAGCCCTACGAGCAGTACTTC. Its protein is CASSLVAGEPYEQYF.

V gene TRBV4-1 combines with J gene TRBJ1-5; possibly TRBD1 for D (5 bases). The germline CDR1 and CDR2 sequences are MGHRA and YSYEKL. The CDR3 contains 16 residues. The V end was cut by 1 base, the J end by 4 bases, with 14 bases between. The CDR3 sequence is CASSQVWGRGNQPQHF. The CDR3 DNA sequence: TGCGCCAGCAGCCAAGTCTGGGGACGGGGGAATCAGCCCCAGCATTTT.

V gene TRBV7-2 combines with J gene TRBJ2-1, with D possibly being TRBD1 (5 bases). The V end lost 6 bases, the J end lost 5 bases, and 14 bases lay between the germline ends. The CDR3 consists of 14 residues. Per the germline V gene, CDR1 is SGHTA and CDR2 is FQGNSA. The CDR3 loop reads CASRPDRGNNEQFF. The CDR3 coding sequence is TGTGCCAGCAGACCTGACAGAGGAAACAATGAGCAGTTCTTC.

This chain connects TRBV2 to TRBJ2-3; D gene ambiguous. V was shortened by 6 bases and J by 1 base, with 8 bases between the two germline ends. The germline V gene encodes CDR1 SNHLY and CDR2 FYNNEI. The CDR3 is 13 amino acids. The CDR3 spells CASSTLGTDTQYF. The DNA for the CDR3 is TGTGCCAGCAGCACTCTTGGCACAGATACGCAGTATTTT.